The TCR beta chain under discussion was sequenced for a study of blood T cell repertoires in COVID-19. Clones were sequenced by immunoSEQ multiplex PCR, and TCRdb holds only the in-frame ones, with some missing. The sample includes more than 110,000 clones, about 86% of them seen just once. CDR3 size: 15 residues. CDR1 is SGHRS and CDR2 is YFSETQ in the germline V gene. V was clipped by 4 bases and J by 1 base; unmatched bases: 7. The chain employs TRBV5-1 and TRBJ1-1; 7 nucleotides align to TRBD1. Material for sequencing was peripheral blood. The sequence was obtained from a woman aged 55 to 70 with acute or convalescent COVID-19. The chain's CDR3 is CASSHRDRENTEAFF. The CDR3 DNA is TGCGCCAGCAGCCACCGGGACAGAGAGAACACTGAAGCTTTCTTT.